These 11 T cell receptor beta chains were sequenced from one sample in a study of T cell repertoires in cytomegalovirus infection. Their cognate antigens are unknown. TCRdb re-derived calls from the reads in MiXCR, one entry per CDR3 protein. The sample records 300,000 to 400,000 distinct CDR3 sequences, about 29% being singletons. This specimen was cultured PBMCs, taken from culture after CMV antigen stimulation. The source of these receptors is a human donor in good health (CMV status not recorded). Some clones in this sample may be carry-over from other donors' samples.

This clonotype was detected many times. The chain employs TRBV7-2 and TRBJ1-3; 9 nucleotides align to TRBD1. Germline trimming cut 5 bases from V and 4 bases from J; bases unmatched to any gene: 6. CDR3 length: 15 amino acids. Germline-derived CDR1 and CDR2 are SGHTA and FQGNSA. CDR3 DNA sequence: TGTGCCAGCAGCCCTGGACAGGGGAGGGGAAACACCATATATTTT. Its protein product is CASSPGQGRGNTIYF. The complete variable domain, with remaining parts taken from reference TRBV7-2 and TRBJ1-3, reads GAGVSQSPSNKVTEKGKDVELRCDPISGHTALYWYRQSLGQGLEFLIYFQGNSAPDKSGLPSDRFSAERTGGSVSTLTIQRTQQEDSAVYLCASSPGQGRGNTIYFGEGSWLTVV.

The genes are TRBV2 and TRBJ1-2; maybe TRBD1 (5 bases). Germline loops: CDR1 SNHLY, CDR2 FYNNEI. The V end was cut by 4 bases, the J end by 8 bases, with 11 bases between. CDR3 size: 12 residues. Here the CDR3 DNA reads TGTGCCAGCAGTGCGACAGCCCGGGGCTACACCTTC. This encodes CASSATARGYTF.

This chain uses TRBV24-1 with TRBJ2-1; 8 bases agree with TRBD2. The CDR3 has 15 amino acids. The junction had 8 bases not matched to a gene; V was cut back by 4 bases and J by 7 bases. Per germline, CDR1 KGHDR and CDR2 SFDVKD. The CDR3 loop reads CATSDYGTRFNEQFF. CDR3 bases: TGTGCCACCAGTGACTACGGGACTAGGTTTAATGAGCAGTTCTTC.

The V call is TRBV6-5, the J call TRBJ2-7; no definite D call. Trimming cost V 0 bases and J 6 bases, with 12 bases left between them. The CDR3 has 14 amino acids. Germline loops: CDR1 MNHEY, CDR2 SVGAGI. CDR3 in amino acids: CASSYSPRISEQYF. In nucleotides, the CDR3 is TGTGCCAGCAGTTACTCTCCCCGGATCTCCGAGCAGTACTTC.

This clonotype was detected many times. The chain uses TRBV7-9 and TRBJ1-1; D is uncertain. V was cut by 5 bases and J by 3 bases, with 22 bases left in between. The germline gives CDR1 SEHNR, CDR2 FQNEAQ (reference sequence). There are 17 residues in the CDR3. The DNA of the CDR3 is TGTGCCAGCAGCGCTACCCGGAGCCCACTAAGAGACACTGAAGCTTTCTTT. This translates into CASSATRSPLRDTEAFF. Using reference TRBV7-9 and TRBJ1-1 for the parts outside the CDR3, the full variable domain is DTGVSQNPRHKITKRGQNVTFRCDPISEHNRLYWYRQTLGQGPEFLTYFQNEAQLEKSRLLSDRFSAERPKGSFSTLEIQRTEQGDSAMYLCASSATRSPLRDTEAFFGQGTRLTVV.

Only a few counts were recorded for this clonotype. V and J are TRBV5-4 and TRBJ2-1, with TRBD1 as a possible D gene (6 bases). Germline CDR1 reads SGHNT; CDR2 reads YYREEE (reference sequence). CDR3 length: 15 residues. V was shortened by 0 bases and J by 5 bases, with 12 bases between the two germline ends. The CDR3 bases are TGTGCCAGCAGCTTGGATGGGGGCTACCACAATGAGCAGTTCTTC. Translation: CASSLDGGYHNEQFF.

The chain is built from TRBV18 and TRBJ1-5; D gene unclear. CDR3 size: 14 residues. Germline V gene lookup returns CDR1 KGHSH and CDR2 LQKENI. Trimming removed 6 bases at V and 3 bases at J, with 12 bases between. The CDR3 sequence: CASSPRSDNQPQHF. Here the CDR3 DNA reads TGTGCCAGCTCCCCCCGGTCGGACAATCAGCCCCAGCATTTT.

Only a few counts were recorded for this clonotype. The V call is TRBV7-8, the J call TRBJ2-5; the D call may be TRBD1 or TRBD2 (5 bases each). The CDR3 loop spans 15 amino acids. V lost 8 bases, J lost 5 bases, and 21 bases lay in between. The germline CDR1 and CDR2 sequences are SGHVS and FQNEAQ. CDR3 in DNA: TGTGCCAGCTTGCGGGCGGACGACTACAGGGAGACCCAGTACTTC. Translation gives CASLRADDYRETQYF.

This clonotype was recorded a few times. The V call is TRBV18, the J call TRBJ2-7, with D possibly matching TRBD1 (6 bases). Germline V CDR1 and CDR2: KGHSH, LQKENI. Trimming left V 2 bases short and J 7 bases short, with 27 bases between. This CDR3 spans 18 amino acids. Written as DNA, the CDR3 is TGTGCCAGCTCACCAAAGATCATGGGGATTCAGGGGTCTGGAGAGCAGTACTTC. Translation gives CASSPKIMGIQGSGEQYF.

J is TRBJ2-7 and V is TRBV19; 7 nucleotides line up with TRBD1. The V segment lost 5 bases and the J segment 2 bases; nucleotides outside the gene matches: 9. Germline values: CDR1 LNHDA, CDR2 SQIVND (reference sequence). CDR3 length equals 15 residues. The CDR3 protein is CASSPVAGGPYEQYF. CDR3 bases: TGTGCCAGTAGTCCCGTGGCAGGGGGTCCCTACGAGCAGTACTTC.

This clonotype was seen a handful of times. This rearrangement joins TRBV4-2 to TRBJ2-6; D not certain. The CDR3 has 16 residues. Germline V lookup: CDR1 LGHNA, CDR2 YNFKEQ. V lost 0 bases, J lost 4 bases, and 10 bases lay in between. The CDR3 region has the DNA TGTGCCAGCAGCCAAGAATTCCGGACCGGGGCCAACGTCCTGACTTTC. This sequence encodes CASSQEFRTGANVLTF.